The 8 T cell receptor beta chains in this list originate from one sample, sequenced in a study of blood T cell repertoires in COVID-19. Some clones are missing from TCRdb's copy, which holds only in-frame ones; the method was immunoSEQ multiplex PCR. The table has some 170,000 clones, 84% seen once. The specimen was PBMCs or T cells enriched from blood (not recorded which). The receptor set was obtained from a man aged 50 or older who had recovered from COVID-19.

The rearrangement uses TRBV5-6 and TRBJ2-7; D uncertain. Trimming removed 0 bases from V and 4 bases from J, with 5 bases in between. Germline loops: CDR1 SGHDT, CDR2 YYEEEE. This CDR3 has 12 amino acids. The CDR3 here is CASSLGLYEQYF. For the CDR3, the DNA is TGTGCCAGCAGCTTGGGTTTATACGAGCAGTACTTC.

The chain links TRBV20-1 to TRBJ2-2, with 12 bases aligning to TRBD2. In germline, CDR1 is DFQATT, CDR2 SNEGSKA (reference sequence). This CDR3 has 16 amino acids. V lost 3 bases and J lost 3; bases outside the gene matches: 5. As DNA, the CDR3 is TGCAGTGCTAGTTTGCTAGCGGGGGGGCACACCGGGGAGCTGTTTTTT. Translated, it gives CSASLLAGGHTGELFF.

The rearrangement uses TRBV3-1 (or the pseudogene TRBV3-2) and TRBJ2-5, with D possibly TRBD1 on 5 matching bases. The germline gives CDR1 LGHDT, CDR2 YNNKEL (reference sequence). The CDR3 covers 15 residues. V was pared by 4 bases and J by 7 bases, with 19 bases between. The CDR3: CASSPIPTDLLTQYF. Written as DNA, the CDR3 is TGTGCCAGCAGCCCAATACCGACAGACTTATTGACCCAGTACTTC.

The genes are TRBV5-1 and TRBJ1-1, with TRBD1 as a possible D gene (5 bases). The CDR3 length is 13 residues. With 3 bases removed from V and 1 base from J, the gap between germline ends came to 7 bases. The germline gives CDR1 SGHRS, CDR2 YFSETQ. The CDR3 DNA sequence: TGCGCCAGCAGCTCCGGACAGAACACTGAAGCTTTCTTT. Amino acid sequence: CASSSGQNTEAFF.

V is TRBV5-1 and J is TRBJ2-1; D remains unclear. Germline-derived CDR1 and CDR2 are SGHRS and YFSETQ. This CDR3 comprises 12 residues. Trimming stripped 4 bases from V and 5 bases from J, with 7 bases between. The CDR3 coding sequence is TGCGCCAGCAGCATAATAAACAATGAGCAGTTCTTC. Encoded protein: CASSIINNEQFF.

The rearrangement joins TRBV15 to TRBJ1-2, with D perhaps TRBD1 (5 bases). The CDR3 consists of 17 residues. Deletions cut 0 bases from V and 0 bases from J, with 14 bases between. Germline-derived CDR1 and CDR2 are LNHNV and YYDKDF (reference sequence). The CDR3, as DNA: TGTGCCACCAGCAGAGATGGAGGGGCTGGAGCTAACTATGGCTACACCTTC. Translated, it gives CATSRDGGAGANYGYTF.

This chain connects TRBV4-1 to TRBJ1-2; unclear D gene. Germline V gene sequence: CDR1 MGHRA, CDR2 YSYEKL. The CDR3 runs to 16 residues. The V end lost 0 bases, the J end lost 0 bases, and 11 bases lay between the germline ends. Here the CDR3 reads CASSQDPGLANYGYTF. DNA of the CDR3: TGCGCCAGCAGCCAAGATCCGGGGTTAGCTAACTATGGCTACACCTTC.

This clone has a handful of counts. At one of its ends the junction is not consistent with the germline gene, which may arise from a read error. The chain combines TRBV2 with TRBJ2-7; D perhaps matches TRBD1 (6 bases). This CDR3 has 14 amino acids. Germline CDR1 is SNHLY and CDR2 is FYNNEI. CDR3: CASSSDRFSNEQYF. The CDR3 DNA reads as TGTGCCAGCAGTTCCGACAGGTTCTCCAACGAGCAGTACTTC.